The next 27 T cell receptor beta chains were all read from a single sample in a study of long-term antiretroviral therapy in people with HIV. Survey level was the resolution at which the v3.0 immunoSEQ assay ran. Here immunoSEQ multiplex PCR was the method, and the copy in TCRdb shows in-frame clones only, minus some. The sample carries about 25,000 clones, roughly 80% recorded once. Sequencing was performed on unsorted PBMCs, taken 1.1 years before starting antiretroviral therapy. These receptors all come from a woman between 40 and 50 years old with HIV.

This rearrangement joins TRBV6-6 to TRBJ1-1; D is ambiguous. The germline V and J ends were trimmed by 5 bases and 7 bases, with 17 bases remaining between them. CDR1 and CDR2 from the germline V gene are MNHNY and SVGAGI (reference sequence). The CDR3 covers 14 residues. The CDR3 coding sequence is TGTGCCAGCAGTCCGCCCTTGAGGGCGTATGAAGCTTTCTTT. Amino acid sequence: CASSPPLRAYEAFF.

The V and J genes are TRBV6-1 and TRBJ1-1; perhaps TRBD1 as D (6 bases). CDR3 length: 13 amino acids. CDR1 and CDR2 (germline): MNHNS, SASEGT. Trimming removed 8 bases from V and 0 bases from J, with 10 bases in between. CDR3 DNA sequence: TGTGCCAGCGACCGGGGGCTGAACACTGAAGCTTTCTTT. Protein product: CASDRGLNTEAFF.

The genes are TRBV19 and TRBJ2-3, with no clear D. Germline-derived CDR1 and CDR2 are LNHDA and SQIVND (reference sequence). This CDR3 has 14 amino acids. Trimming removed 4 bases at V and 0 bases at J, with 8 bases between. CDR3 residues: CASSTQSSTDTQYF. DNA of the CDR3: TGTGCCAGTAGTACCCAGAGCAGCACAGATACGCAGTATTTT.

This sequence joins TRBV6-5 and TRBJ1-2; 9 bases are shared with TRBD1. The CDR3 sequence is 12 residues long. Trimming removed 8 bases from V and 4 bases from J; junction bases left unmatched: 2. Germline assignment: CDR1 MNHEY and CDR2 SVGAGI. The CDR3 region has the DNA TGTGCCAGCCGGACAGGGGTCTATGGCTACACCTTC. It encodes CASRTGVYGYTF.

The rearrangement uses TRBV5-4 and TRBJ2-2, with D unclear. In germline, CDR1 is SGHNT, CDR2 YYREEE (reference sequence). The germline V and J ends were trimmed by 3 bases and 0 bases, with 12 bases remaining between them. There are 16 residues in the CDR3. The CDR3 loop reads CASSSRTRANTGELFF. In nucleotides, the CDR3 is TGTGCCAGCAGCTCCCGTACGCGTGCGAACACCGGGGAGCTGTTTTTT.

The chain joins TRBV9 to TRBJ2-5; 12 bases are a match to TRBD2. The CDR3 is 16 amino acids. Germline V gene lookup returns CDR1 SGDLS and CDR2 YYNGEE. Trimming removed 4 bases from V and 3 bases from J; junction bases left unmatched: 7. The CDR3 loop is CASSLWASGGEETQYF. CDR3 nucleotides: TGTGCCAGCAGCCTTTGGGCTAGCGGGGGGGAAGAGACCCAGTACTTC.

This clone was counted a few times. This sequence joins TRBV4-2 and TRBJ1-2; D possibly corresponds to TRBD1 (5 bases). The CDR3 has 12 residues. CDR1 is LGHNA and CDR2 is YNFKEQ in the germline V gene. Trimming removed 1 base at V and 8 bases at J, with 8 bases between. The CDR3 is CASSQGTNGYTF. The CDR3 region has the DNA TGTGCCAGCAGCCAAGGGACAAACGGCTACACCTTC.

The chain is built from TRBV5-1 and TRBJ2-2; D unclear. Trimming took 1 base from V and 5 from J, leaving 12 bases between them. The CDR3 has 15 residues. Germline V gives CDR1 SGHRS, CDR2 YFSETQ. Here the CDR3 reads CASSLYSLDTGELFF. The CDR3 DNA is TGCGCCAGCAGCTTGTACTCACTGGATACCGGGGAGCTGTTTTTT.

The table lists this clone with a count of one. The DNA for the CDR3 is TGTGCCAGCTCACCCGGGACAGCTCTTCCCTACGAGCAGTACTTC. Translation: CASSPGTALPYEQYF. This rearrangement joins TRBV18 to TRBJ2-7; 7 bases fit TRBD1. The V segment lost 3 bases and the J segment 2 bases; nucleotides outside the gene matches: 7. Per the germline V gene, CDR1 is KGHSH and CDR2 is LQKENI. The CDR3 loop spans 15 amino acids.

This chain joins TRBV5-1 and TRBJ1-2; D uncertain. Germline CDR1 is SGHRS and CDR2 is YFSETQ. This CDR3 comprises 14 residues. Trimming left V 7 bases short and J 4 bases short, with 17 bases between. This chain's CDR3 is CASHSSGGPYGYTF. The CDR3 DNA sequence: TGCGCCAGCCATTCCTCAGGAGGACCCTATGGCTACACCTTC.

This chain links TRBV19 with TRBJ2-1, with TRBD2 identical over 12 bases. The V segment lost 3 bases and the J segment 6 bases; nucleotides outside the gene matches: 3. The CDR3 runs 15 residues. CDR1 is LNHDA, CDR2 SQIVND, per germline (reference sequence). In DNA form, the CDR3 reads TGTGCCAGTAGTATCCAACTAGCGGGAGGCAATGAGCAGTTCTTC. It encodes CASSIQLAGGNEQFF. The complete variable domain, with remaining parts taken from reference TRBV19 and TRBJ2-1, reads DGGITQSPKYLFRKEGQNVTLSCEQNLNHDAMYWYRQDPGQGLRLIYYSQIVNDFQKGDIAEGYSVSREKKESFPLTVTSAQKNPTAFYLCASSIQLAGGNEQFFGPGTRLTVL.

The chain recombines TRBV4-1 with TRBJ2-5; no clear D. Trimming left V 2 bases short and J 2 bases short, with 6 bases between. Per germline, CDR1 MGHRA and CDR2 YSYEKL. CDR3 length: 13 residues. The CDR3 bases are TGCGCCAGCAGCCAATCTCTGCAAGAGACCCAGTACTTC. Translated, it gives CASSQSLQETQYF.

This chain uses TRBV5-4 with TRBJ2-2, with 11 bases lining up with TRBD1. Germline values: CDR1 SGHNT, CDR2 YYREEE (reference sequence). The CDR3 is 14 residues long. After removal of 5 bases from V and 6 bases from J, the junction contained 3 bases not matched to a gene. This CDR3 is CASRPGQGAGELFF. Written as DNA, the CDR3 is TGTGCCAGCAGACCGGGACAGGGGGCCGGGGAGCTGTTTTTT.

V gene TRBV29-1 combines with J gene TRBJ1-1, with D tentatively TRBD1 (5 bases). The CDR3 has 12 residues. Trimming removed 6 bases from V and 4 bases from J, with 12 bases in between. The germline V gene encodes CDR1 SQVTM and CDR2 ANQGSEA. CDR3 in DNA: TGCAGCGTCGTCGCAGGGTCCACTGAAGCTTTCTTT. The encoded protein is CSVVAGSTEAFF.

J is TRBJ1-3 and V is TRBV9, with D uncertain. The CDR3 covers 15 residues. V lost 0 bases, J lost 0 bases, and 7 bases lay in between. Per the germline V gene, CDR1 is SGDLS and CDR2 is YYNGEE. The DNA for the CDR3 is TGTGCCAGCAGCGTAGGGACCTCCTCTGGAAACACCATATATTTT. It translates to CASSVGTSSGNTIYF.

The V gene is TRBV6-5, the J gene TRBJ2-2; D not certain. There are 14 residues in the CDR3. The V and J ends lost 6 bases and 4 bases respectively, with 12 bases between them. Looked up from germline, CDR1 is MNHEY and CDR2 is SVGAGI. The CDR3 spells CASRPIMGTGELFF. The CDR3 bases are TGTGCCAGCAGACCGATAATGGGCACCGGGGAGCTGTTTTTT.

J is TRBJ1-1 and V is TRBV7-9, with D possibly TRBD1 on 5 matching bases. V lost 6 bases and J lost 0, with 14 bases in between. The CDR3 sequence is 15 residues long. Germline V gene sequence: CDR1 SEHNR, CDR2 FQNEAQ (reference sequence). CDR3 sequence reads: CASRTGSDMNTEAFF. The CDR3 DNA follows: TGTGCCAGCAGAACTGGGTCGGACATGAACACTGAAGCTTTCTTT.

Here the CDR3 reads CASSVVVTANYGYTF. DNA for the CDR3: TGTGCCAGCAGCGTAGTTGTGACAGCCAACTATGGCTACACCTTC. The chain employs TRBV9 and TRBJ1-2; possible D gene TRBD1, 5 bases. Germline CDR1 is SGDLS and CDR2 is YYNGEE. The CDR3 consists of 15 residues. V lost 0 bases to trimming and J lost 2 bases, with 11 bases between them.

J is TRBJ1-1 and V is TRBV7-9; D is uncertain. Trimming removed 4 bases from V and 6 bases from J, with 12 bases in between. Germline V gives CDR1 SEHNR, CDR2 FQNEAQ (reference sequence). This CDR3 spans 13 amino acids. CDR3 nucleotides: TGTGCCAGCAGCTATAACCTGGAGGCTGAAGCTTTCTTT. Protein sequence: CASSYNLEAEAFF.

The V and J genes are TRBV7-6 and TRBJ2-5; 7 bases agree with TRBD1. This CDR3 has 17 residues. In germline, CDR1 is SGHVS, CDR2 FNYEAQ. Trimming cost V 5 bases and J 0 bases; bases outside gene matches: 12. CDR3: CASSPYTPGTDQETQYF. As DNA, the CDR3 is TGTGCCAGCAGCCCGTACACTCCCGGGACAGACCAAGAGACCCAGTACTTC.

This chain uses TRBV7-7 with TRBJ2-1; TRBD1 or TRBD2 may be the D gene (5 bases each). V was shortened by 5 bases and J by 7 bases, with 12 bases between the two germline ends. This CDR3 comprises 13 residues. The germline V gene encodes CDR1 SSHAT and CDR2 FNYEAQ (reference sequence). CDR3 loop: CASSPGANNEQFF. CDR3 nucleotide sequence: TGTGCCAGCAGCCCCGGGGCCAATAATGAGCAGTTCTTC.

The chain employs TRBV19 and TRBJ2-2; D possibly corresponds to TRBD2 (5 bases). V was trimmed by 7 bases and J by 12 bases, leaving 21 bases between them. Germline V gene lookup returns CDR1 LNHDA and CDR2 SQIVND (reference sequence). The length of the CDR3 is 14 residues. The CDR3, as DNA: TGTGCCAGTAATTTTTCCCCCGAGGGCGGAAAGCTGTTTTTT. Its protein product is CASNFSPEGGKLFF.

The V and J genes are TRBV19 and TRBJ1-2; the D gene is possibly TRBD1 (6 bases). Germline V gives CDR1 LNHDA, CDR2 SQIVND (reference sequence). The germline V and J ends were trimmed by 7 bases and 2 bases, with 14 bases remaining between them. The CDR3 spans 14 residues. The chain's CDR3 is CASKPEGGNYGYTF. The DNA for the CDR3 is TGTGCCAGTAAGCCCGAGGGGGGCAACTATGGCTACACCTTC.

This clone has more than one count but fewer than ten. The rearrangement uses TRBV7-2 and TRBJ1-4; D is possibly TRBD1 (6 bases). Trimming pared 0 bases from V and 6 bases from J, leaving 11 bases between. Germline V gene lookup returns CDR1 SGHTA and CDR2 FQGNSA. The CDR3 contains 15 residues. CDR3: CASSLALGGDEKLFF. As DNA, the CDR3 is TGTGCCAGCAGCTTAGCGCTCGGGGGCGATGAAAAACTGTTTTTT. The variable domain in full, with the rest retrieved from reference TRBV7-2 and TRBJ1-4, is GAGVSQSPSNKVTEKGKDVELRCDPISGHTALYWYRQSLGQGLEFLIYFQGNSAPDKSGLPSDRFSAERTGGSVSTLTIQRTQQEDSAVYLCASSLALGGDEKLFFGSGTQLSVL.

This chain uses TRBV25-1 with TRBJ2-7, with D maybe TRBD1 (6 bases). CDR1 is MGHDK and CDR2 is SYGVNS in the germline V gene. V lost 3 bases, J lost 4 bases, and 13 bases lay in between. The length of the CDR3 is 14 residues. CDR3 loop: CASSELGARYEQYF. The CDR3 coding sequence is TGTGCCAGCAGTGAGCTGGGGGCTCGGTACGAGCAGTACTTC.

The J gene is TRBJ2-1, the V gene TRBV9; unclear D gene. V lost 0 bases and J 5 bases, leaving 6 bases between the germline ends. Germline V gene data show CDR1 as SGDLS and CDR2 as YYNGEE. This CDR3 spans 13 amino acids. As DNA, the CDR3 is TGTGCCAGCAGCGTAGGATCTGACAATGAGCAGTTCTTC. Translated, it gives CASSVGSDNEQFF. The full variable domain, completed using reference TRBV9 and TRBJ2-1, is DSGVTQTPKHLITATGQRVTLRCSPRSGDLSVYWYQQSLDQGLQFLIQYYNGEERAKGNILERFSAQQFPDLHSELNLSSLELGDSALYFCASSVGSDNEQFFGPGTRLTVL.

This clone was counted a few times. V is TRBV11-2 and J is TRBJ1-2, with no clear D. CDR3 size: 14 residues. Germline assignment: CDR1 SGHAT and CDR2 FQNNGV. V lost 5 bases and J 2 bases, leaving 12 bases between the germline ends. The CDR3, as DNA: TGTGCCAGCAGCCTCAATCGGGAAAACTATGGCTACACCTTC. This translates into CASSLNRENYGYTF. The full variable domain, rest sourced from reference TRBV11-2 and TRBJ1-2, is EAGVAQSPRYKIIEKRQSVAFWCNPISGHATLYWYQQILGQGPKLLIQFQNNGVVDDSQLPKDRFSAERLKGVDSTLKIQPAKLEDSAVYLCASSLNRENYGYTFGSGTRLTVV.